This T cell receptor (beta chain) comes out of a study of T cell clonality in common variable immunodeficiency. Study observations and caveats: TCRbeta clonality was increased in CVID versus healthy controls. Patient heterogeneity in the CVID cohort limited correlations between repertoire features and clinical complications. Shared TCRbeta clones were fewer between CVID subjects than controls. Reportedly, TCR beta sequences from common variable immunodeficiency showed fewer deletions and N-nucleotide insertions.

No CVID subject was ill or on immunomodulatory drugs when sampled. Germline V CDR1 and CDR2: SGHKS, YYEKEE (reference sequence). The V gene end was trimmed by 5 bases and the J gene end by 3 bases; junction bases not matched to a gene: 8. The length of the CDR3 is 15 residues. TCRdb's copy holds only in-frame clones and misses some; the assay was immunoSEQ multiplex PCR. The sample counts approximately 8,300 clones, none seen once; the ten largest own about 4.4%. By its share, this clone is medium-sized. Its target is unknown. The read ends 3 residues shy of where the CDR3 ends; the end is completed using the germline J gene.

The receptor comes from a human donor with common variable immunodeficiency. The specimen sequenced was peripheral blood mononuclear cells. This chain uses TRBV5-5 with TRBJ2-1; the match to TRBD2 covers 7 bases. CDR3 DNA (partial): TGTGCCAGCAGTCATGCGGGGGTACTCTACAATGAG. Protein sequence: CASSHAGVLYNE. The complete CDR3 sequence is CASSHAGVLYNEQFF.